The 24 T cell receptor beta chains listed next were all sequenced from one sample in a study of T cell responses to AZD1222 COVID-19 vaccine. Data came from immunoSEQ multiplex PCR; TCRdb stores just in-frame clones and leaves some out. The sample holds about 150,000 clones, under 95% seen once. The material sequenced was peripheral blood, taken on day 0 of AZD1222 vaccination. All receptors derive from an adult in good health.

The chain carries TRBV19 and TRBJ2-1; 9 positions match TRBD1. The junction had 7 bases not matched to a gene; V was cut back by 0 bases and J by 4 bases. The CDR3 runs 17 residues. Germline CDR1 is LNHDA and CDR2 is SQIVND (reference sequence). This CDR3 reads CASSIDRQGGLYNEQFF. Written as DNA, the CDR3 is TGTGCCAGTAGTATAGATCGACAGGGGGGTTTATACAATGAGCAGTTCTTC.

To note about this clone: The junction shows a germline mismatch at one end, possibly a read error. In DNA, the CDR3 is TGTGCCAGCAGCTTACGGGACAGGGGAGTAAAATCACTCTTC. This sequence encodes CASSLRDRGVKSLF. The chain is built from TRBV5-5 and TRBJ2-1; TRBD1 agrees at 10 bases. Per germline, CDR1 SGHKS and CDR2 YYEKEE (reference sequence). The length of the CDR3 is 14 residues. Based on the CDR3 plus reference TRBV5-5 and TRBJ2-1, the full variable domain is DAGVTQSPTHLIKTRGQQVTLRCSPISGHKSVSWYQQVLGQGPQFIFQYYEKEERGRGNFPDRFSARQFPNYSSELNVNALLLGDSALYLCASSLRDRGVKSLFGPGTRLTVL.

V and J are TRBV4-2 and TRBJ2-7, with 9 bases that match TRBD2. The CDR3 spans 19 residues. The V gene's germline CDR1 is LGHNA and CDR2 YNFKEQ. With V trimmed by 0 bases and J by 0 bases, 12 bases remained unmatched. This CDR3 reads CASSQDPPGTSSHSYEQYF. In nucleotides, the CDR3 is TGTGCCAGCAGCCAAGACCCCCCTGGGACTAGCTCCCACTCCTACGAGCAGTACTTC.

Written as DNA, the CDR3 is TGTGCCAGCAGCCCTTCCGGGACTAGCGCCCCGTATGAGCAGTTCTTC. Encoded protein: CASSPSGTSAPYEQFF. This chain uses TRBV9 with TRBJ2-1; 10 positions match TRBD2. Germline V lookup: CDR1 SGDLS, CDR2 YYNGEE. The V segment lost 4 bases and the J segment 8 bases; nucleotides outside the gene matches: 12. The CDR3 is made up of 16 amino acids.

V gene TRBV11-2 combines with J gene TRBJ2-3; 10 bases map to TRBD2. Germline V gives CDR1 SGHAT, CDR2 FQNNGV. The CDR3 runs 14 residues. The V and J ends lost 8 bases and 3 bases, in that order; junction bases with no gene match: 5. CDR3 sequence reads: CASGRTSGTDTQYF. The CDR3 DNA is TGTGCCAGCGGCAGGACTAGCGGAACAGATACGCAGTATTTT.

This clone has a count of ten or more. The chain employs TRBV27 and TRBJ2-7; 9 bases agree with TRBD2. The CDR3 is made up of 16 amino acids. Germline lookup yields CDR1 MNHEY and CDR2 SMNVEV (reference sequence). The V segment lost 5 bases and the J segment 3 bases; nucleotides outside the gene matches: 11. As DNA, the CDR3 is TGTGCCAGCAGTCTAACCCTAGCGGGATTAAACTACGAGCAGTACTTC. Amino acids: CASSLTLAGLNYEQYF.

The chain employs TRBV10-1 and TRBJ2-7; D uncertain. There are 13 residues in the CDR3. V lost 0 bases to trimming and J lost 3 bases, with 6 bases between them. Germline V lookup: CDR1 WNHNN, CDR2 SYGVQD (reference sequence). This chain's CDR3 is CASSESMLYEQYF. The CDR3 DNA reads TGCGCCAGCAGTGAGTCTATGCTCTACGAGCAGTACTTC.

The chain is built from TRBV19 and TRBJ2-3, with 8 bases lining up with TRBD2. After removal of 7 bases from V and 1 base from J, the junction contained 13 bases not matched to a gene. Germline values: CDR1 LNHDA, CDR2 SQIVND (reference sequence). This CDR3 spans 17 amino acids. The chain's CDR3 is CASIQGLAGICTDTQYF. The CDR3 bases are TGTGCCAGTATCCAGGGTTTAGCGGGAATTTGCACAGATACGCAGTATTTT. The full variable domain, in which reference TRBV19 and TRBJ2-3 provide the parts outside the CDR3, is DGGITQSPKYLFRKEGQNVTLSCEQNLNHDAMYWYRQDPGQGLRLIYYSQIVNDFQKGDIAEGYSVSREKKESFPLTVTSAQKNPTAFYLCASIQGLAGICTDTQYFGPGTRLTVL.

The V gene is TRBV11-3, the J gene TRBJ2-1, with 9 bases that match TRBD2. The CDR3 covers 17 residues. Germline loops: CDR1 SGHNT, CDR2 YENEEA. V lost 1 base to trimming and J lost 7 bases; unmatched junction nucleotides: 11. In DNA, the CDR3 is TGTGCCAGCAGCTTAGGTTGGTCGGTAGCGGGAGCGAATGAGCAGTTCTTC. It specifies CASSLGWSVAGANEQFF.

The CDR3 nucleotides are TGTGCCAGCAGTTACAGGGAGAACTATGGCTACACCTTC. Protein sequence: CASSYRENYGYTF. This chain uses TRBV12-3 or TRBV12-4 with TRBJ1-2; tentative D call: TRBD1 (6 bases). With 4 bases removed from V and 2 bases from J, the gap between germline ends came to 8 bases. This CDR3 has 13 residues.

The CDR3 protein is CASSEAAGRGSNQPQHF. The CDR3 nucleotides read TGTGCCAGCAGTGAAGCGGCGGGCAGGGGGAGCAATCAGCCCCAGCATTTT. The gene calls are TRBV2 and TRBJ1-5; TRBD1 matches at 7 bases. Germline CDR1 and CDR2: SNHLY and FYNNEI. Trimming removed 0 bases from V and 1 base from J; junction bases left unmatched: 6. This CDR3 is built from 17 residues. The full variable domain, with the rest looked up from reference TRBV2 and TRBJ1-5, is EPEVTQTPSHQVTQMGQEVILRCVPISNHLYFYWYRQILGQKVEFLVSFYNNEISEKSEIFDDQFSVERPDGSNFTLKIRSTKLEDSAMYFCASSEAAGRGSNQPQHFGDGTRLSIL.

The chain carries TRBV18 and TRBJ2-4; D uncertain. The CDR3 sequence is 12 residues long. The V and J ends lost 0 bases and 6 bases respectively, with 3 bases between them. CDR1 is KGHSH, CDR2 LQKENI, per germline. CDR3 loop: CASSPPGNIQYF. The CDR3 DNA is TGTGCCAGCTCACCACCGGGAAACATTCAGTACTTC.

V usage is TRBV24-1 and J usage is TRBJ2-5; 9 nucleotides match TRBD1. CDR3 length equals 15 residues. Unmatched junction bases numbered 9, after V lost 3 bases and J lost 8 bases. Germline CDR1 and CDR2: KGHDR and SFDVKD. The CDR3 here is CATSDGQGTGETQYF. The CDR3 nucleotides read TGTGCCACCAGTGATGGACAGGGGACAGGAGAAACCCAGTACTTC.

This CDR3 reads CASRTDGVSTGELFF. The CDR3 region has the DNA TGTGCCAGCAGAACGGACGGAGTTAGCACCGGGGAGCTGTTTTTT. The chain links TRBV6-5 to TRBJ2-2; D is ambiguous. The CDR3 spans 15 residues. The germline CDR1 and CDR2 sequences are MNHEY and SVGAGI. V was clipped by 6 bases and J by 4 bases, with 15 bases between them.

The chain carries TRBV4-1 and TRBJ2-7, with unresolved D. The V gene's germline CDR1 is MGHRA and CDR2 YSYEKL. The CDR3 totals 13 residues. Trimming cost V 6 bases and J 0 bases, with 9 bases left between them. CDR3 in amino acids: CASSHGSSYEQYF. DNA of the CDR3: TGCGCCAGCAGTCACGGAAGCTCCTACGAGCAGTACTTC.

This chain uses TRBV4-2 with TRBJ2-5, with 8 bases lining up with TRBD2. Germline lookup yields CDR1 LGHNA and CDR2 YNFKEQ. The CDR3 is made up of 15 amino acids. The V gene end was trimmed by 4 bases and the J gene end by 2 bases; junction bases not matched to a gene: 6. Written as DNA, the CDR3 is TGTGCCAGCAGCCTTCGACTAGCGACACAAGAGACCCAGTACTTC. Translated, it gives CASSLRLATQETQYF.

The rearrangement links TRBV6-2 or TRBV6-3 to TRBJ2-7; D unclear. The V gene's germline CDR1 is MNHEY and CDR2 SVGEGT. With 0 bases removed from V and 2 bases from J, the gap between germline ends came to 11 bases. The CDR3 spans 15 residues. CDR3 protein: CASSYSREQPYEQYF. CDR3 nucleotides: TGTGCCAGCAGTTACTCTAGGGAACAGCCCTACGAGCAGTACTTC.

V gene TRBV6-5 combines with J gene TRBJ2-7; 7 bases fit TRBD2. The CDR3 length is 15 residues. J lost 4 bases, V lost 5 bases, and 11 bases had no gene match. The V gene's germline CDR1 is MNHEY and CDR2 SVGAGI. The DNA of the CDR3 is TGTGCCAGCAGTCGGTTACTAGCGCCCTCGTACGAGCAGTACTTC. Its translation is CASSRLLAPSYEQYF.

The CDR3 sequence is CASSLVQYTEAFF. The CDR3 DNA is TGTGCCAGCAGCTTGGTCCAGTACACTGAAGCTTTCTTT. The V call is TRBV5-5, the J call TRBJ1-1; D is unclear. Between the trimmed V and J ends, which lost 0 bases and 3 bases, there was a span of 6 bases. The CDR3 spans 13 residues. Germline CDR1 SGHKS, CDR2 YYEKEE (reference sequence).

This CDR3 is CASSSSRAAWNNQPQHF. CDR3 nucleotide sequence: TGTGCCAGCAGTTCCTCCCGGGCAGCCTGGAACAATCAGCCCCAGCATTTT. The V call is TRBV27, the J call TRBJ1-5; no definite D call. In germline, CDR1 is MNHEY, CDR2 SMNVEV (reference sequence). The CDR3 has 17 amino acids. V lost 4 bases and J lost 3, with 19 bases in between.

This clone was seen just once. The gene calls are TRBV13 and TRBJ2-4, with 9 bases aligning to TRBD2. Losses at the gene ends were 3 bases for V and 5 bases for J; bases not matched to a gene: 2. The CDR3 is 14 amino acids. Germline CDR1 PRHDT, CDR2 FYEKMQ (reference sequence). CDR3 sequence (DNA): TGTGCCAGCAGCTTGTTAGCGGGAGAAAACATTCAGTACTTC. It encodes CASSLLAGENIQYF.

The J gene is TRBJ1-1, the V gene TRBV19, with TRBD1 identical over 7 bases. The germline gives CDR1 LNHDA, CDR2 SQIVND (reference sequence). CDR3 size: 14 residues. V lost 3 bases, J lost 4 bases, and 5 bases stayed unmatched. The CDR3 here is CASSIGDRVTEAFF. The CDR3, as DNA: TGTGCCAGTAGTATCGGAGACAGGGTCACTGAAGCTTTCTTT.

This rearrangement joins TRBV9 to TRBJ2-2; D call uncertain. Trimming took off 5 bases at V and 6 bases at J, with 8 bases between the two ends. CDR1 and CDR2 (germline): SGDLS, YYNGEE. The CDR3 runs to 12 residues. This CDR3 reads CASRSNSGELFF. The DNA for the CDR3 is TGTGCCAGCAGGTCCAATTCCGGGGAGCTGTTTTTT.

The CDR3 protein is CASSPPLRSSYNEQFF. CDR3 sequence (DNA): TGTGCCAGCAGTCCACCTCTCCGAAGCTCCTACAATGAGCAGTTCTTC. The chain recombines TRBV27 with TRBJ2-1; the D is unclear. Trimming removed 5 bases from V and 0 bases from J, with 14 bases in between. The germline V gene has CDR1 MNHEY and CDR2 SMNVEV (reference sequence). This CDR3 is built from 16 residues.